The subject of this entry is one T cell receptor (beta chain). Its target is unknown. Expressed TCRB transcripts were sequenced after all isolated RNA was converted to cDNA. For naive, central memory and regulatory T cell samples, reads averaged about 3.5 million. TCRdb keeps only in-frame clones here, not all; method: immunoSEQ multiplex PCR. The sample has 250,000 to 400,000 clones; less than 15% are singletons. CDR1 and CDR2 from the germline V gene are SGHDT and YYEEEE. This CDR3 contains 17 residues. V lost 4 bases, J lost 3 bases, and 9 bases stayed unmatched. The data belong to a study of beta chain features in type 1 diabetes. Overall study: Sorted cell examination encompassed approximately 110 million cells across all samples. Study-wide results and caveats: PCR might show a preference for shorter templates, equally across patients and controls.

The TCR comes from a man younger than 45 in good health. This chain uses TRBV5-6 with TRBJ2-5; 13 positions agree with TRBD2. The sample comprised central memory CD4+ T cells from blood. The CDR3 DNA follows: TGTGCCAGCAGCCCCTTGACTAGCGGGGGGCAAAAAGAGACCCAGTACTTC. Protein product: CASSPLTSGGQKETQYF.